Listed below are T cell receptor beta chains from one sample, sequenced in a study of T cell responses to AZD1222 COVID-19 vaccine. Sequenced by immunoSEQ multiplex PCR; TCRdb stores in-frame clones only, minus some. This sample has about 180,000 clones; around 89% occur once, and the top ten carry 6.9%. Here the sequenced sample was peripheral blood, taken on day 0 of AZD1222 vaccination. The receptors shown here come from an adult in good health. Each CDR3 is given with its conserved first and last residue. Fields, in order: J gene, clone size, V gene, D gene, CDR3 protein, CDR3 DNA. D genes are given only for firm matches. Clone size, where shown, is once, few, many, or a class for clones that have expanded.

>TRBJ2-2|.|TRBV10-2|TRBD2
CASGTSGGIGELFF
TGCGCCAGCGGGACTAGCGGGGGAATCGGGGAGCTGTTTTTT
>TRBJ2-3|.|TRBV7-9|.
CASSVYMGTDTQYF
TGTGCCAGCAGCGTTTATATGGGCACAGATACGCAGTATTTT
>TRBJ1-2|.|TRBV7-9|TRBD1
CASSSATGLLRGYTF
TGTGCCAGCAGCTCGGCGACAGGGTTGCTTCGTGGCTACACCTTC
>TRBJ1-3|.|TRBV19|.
CASSPGPEQGNTIYF
TGTGCCAGTAGTCCTGGACCGGAACAGGGAAACACCATATATTTT
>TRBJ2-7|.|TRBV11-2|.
CASSLVGDYEQYF
TGTGCCAGCAGCTTAGTGGGGGACTACGAGCAGTACTTC
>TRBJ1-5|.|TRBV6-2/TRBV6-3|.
CASSYGGEDQPQHF
TGTGCCAGCAGTTATGGGGGCGAGGATCAGCCCCAGCATTTT
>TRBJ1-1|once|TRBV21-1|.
CASSKAAEPLNTEAFF
TGTGCCAGCAGCAAAGCGGCAGAGCCGTTGAACACTGAAGCTTTCTTT
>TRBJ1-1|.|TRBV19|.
CASSIKAGLNTEAFF
TGTGCCAGTAGTATCAAGGCAGGATTGAACACTGAAGCTTTCTTT
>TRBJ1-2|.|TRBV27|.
CASSLSGSNYGYTF
TGTGCCAGCAGTTTATCGGGGAGCAACTATGGCTACACCTTC
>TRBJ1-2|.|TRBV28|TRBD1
CASTVPGQGFGGRGSRGYTF
TGTGCCAGCACCGTCCCGGGACAGGGCTTCGGGGGCCGGGGAAGTAGGGGCTACACCTTC
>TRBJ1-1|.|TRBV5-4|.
CASSLVTGHEAFF
TGTGCCAGCAGCTTGGTAACGGGGCATGAAGCTTTCTTT
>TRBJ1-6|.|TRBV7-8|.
CASSLHPDSPLHF
TGTGCCAGCAGCCTACACCCGGATTCACCCCTCCACTTT
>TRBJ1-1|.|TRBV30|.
CAWSVRVAEAFF
TGTGCCTGGAGTGTCCGGGTGGCTGAAGCTTTCTTT
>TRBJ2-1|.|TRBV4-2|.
CASSRAFDGLIF
TGTGCCAGCAGCCGGGCCTTTGACGGTTTAATCTTC
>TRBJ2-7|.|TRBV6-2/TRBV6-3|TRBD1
CASSLPTISGTGAIF
TGTGCCAGCAGCCTCCCCACCATATCAGGGACAGGGGCCATCTTC
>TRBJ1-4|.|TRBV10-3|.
CAISESNREKLFF
TGTGCCATCAGTGAGTCGAACAGGGAAAAACTGTTTTTT
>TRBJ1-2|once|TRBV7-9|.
CASSQGQDYGYTF
TGTGCCAGCAGCCAGGGACAAGACTATGGCTACACCTTC
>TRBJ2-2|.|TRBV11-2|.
CASSFLDRDTGELFF
TGTGCCAGCAGCTTTTTGGACAGAGACACCGGGGAGCTGTTTTTT
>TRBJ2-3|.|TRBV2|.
CASSEPGGLKDTQYF
TGTGCCAGCAGTGAGCCGGGGGGCCTCAAAGATACGCAGTATTTT
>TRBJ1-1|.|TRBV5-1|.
CASSEDGETEAFF
TGCGCCAGCAGCGAGGACGGCGAGACTGAAGCTTTCTTT
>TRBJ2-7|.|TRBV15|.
CATSRDQVRGGEQYF
TGTGCCACCAGCAGAGATCAGGTTCGAGGAGGCGAGCAGTACTTC
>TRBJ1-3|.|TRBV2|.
CASTANSGNTIYF
TGTGCCAGCACCGCCAACTCTGGAAACACCATATATTTT
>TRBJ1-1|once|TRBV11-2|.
CASSLDLGKAFF
TGTGCCAGCAGCTTAGATCTGGGGAAAGCTTTCTTT
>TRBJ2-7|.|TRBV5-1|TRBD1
CASSDGQGNYEQYF
TGCGCCAGCAGCGACGGACAGGGGAATTACGAGCAGTACTTC
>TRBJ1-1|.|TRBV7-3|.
CASSLRGVGTEAFF
TGTGCCAGCAGCTTACGGGGAGTGGGCACTGAAGCTTTCTTT
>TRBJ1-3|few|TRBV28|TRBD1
CASSLPLQGARDTIYF
TGTGCCAGCAGTTTACCCCTGCAGGGGGCTCGGGACACCATATATTTT
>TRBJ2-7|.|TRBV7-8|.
CASSLVPYEQYF
TGTGCCAGCAGCTTAGTACCATACGAGCAGTACTTC
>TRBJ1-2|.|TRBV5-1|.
CASSLDRAQVGYTF
TGCGCCAGCAGCTTGGACAGGGCCCAAGTAGGCTACACCTTC
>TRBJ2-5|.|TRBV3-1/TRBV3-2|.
CASSQESRETQYF
TGTGCCAGCAGCCAAGAGTCTAGAGAGACCCAGTACTTC
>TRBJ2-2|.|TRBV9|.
CASSVEGVPELFF
TGTGCCAGCAGCGTAGAAGGCGTTCCGGAGCTGTTTTTT
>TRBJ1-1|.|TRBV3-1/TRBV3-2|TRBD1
CASSQWGQGANTEAFF
TGTGCCAGCAGCCAATGGGGACAGGGGGCGAACACTGAAGCTTTCTTT
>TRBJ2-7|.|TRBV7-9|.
CASSLYNLGSSYEQYF
TGTGCCAGCAGCTTATATAATCTGGGATCGAGCTACGAGCAGTACTTC
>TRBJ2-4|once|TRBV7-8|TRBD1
CASSLVRTGRNIQYF
TGTGCCAGCAGCTTAGTGAGGACAGGGCGAAACATTCAGTACTTC
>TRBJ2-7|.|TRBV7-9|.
CASSLPGSYEQYF
TGTGCCAGCAGCTTACCAGGATCCTACGAGCAGTACTTC
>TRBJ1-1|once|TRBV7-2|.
CASSSRGETEAFF
TGTGCCAGCAGCTCGAGGGGAGAAACTGAAGCTTTCTTT
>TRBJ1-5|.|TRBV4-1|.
CASSGTPYSNQPQHF
TGCGCCAGCAGCGGCACCCCCTATAGCAATCAGCCCCAGCATTTT
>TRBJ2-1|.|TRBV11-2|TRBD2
CASSLERLAGVGNEQFF
TGTGCCAGCAGCTTAGAACGGCTAGCGGGGGTAGGAAATGAGCAGTTCTTC
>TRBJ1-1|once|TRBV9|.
CASSYPLDSEAFF
TGTGCCAGCAGCTACCCCCTGGACTCTGAAGCTTTCTTT
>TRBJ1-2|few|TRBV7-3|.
CASSPPGEISYGYTF
TGTGCCAGCAGCCCCCCGGGGGAGATCAGCTATGGCTACACCTTC
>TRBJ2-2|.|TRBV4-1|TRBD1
CASSQGTRGTNTGELFF
TGCGCCAGCAGCCAAGGAACCAGGGGGACGAACACCGGGGAGCTGTTTTTT
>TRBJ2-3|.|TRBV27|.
CASSAHDADTQYF
TGTGCCAGCAGTGCCCATGATGCAGATACGCAGTATTTT
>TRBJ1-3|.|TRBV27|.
CASSPSQGPGNTIYF
TGTGCCAGCAGTCCGTCACAGGGTCCTGGAAACACCATATATTTT
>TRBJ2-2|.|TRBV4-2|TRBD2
CASRASGGARTGELFF
TGTGCCAGCAGGGCTAGCGGGGGGGCAAGGACCGGGGAGCTGTTTTTT
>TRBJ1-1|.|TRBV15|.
CATSRTLGIGQHTEAFF
TGTGCCACCAGCAGAACCCTGGGAATAGGACAGCACACTGAAGCTTTCTTT
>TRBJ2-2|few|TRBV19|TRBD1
CASTRQGDPGELFF
TGTGCCAGTACCCGACAGGGGGACCCCGGGGAGCTGTTTTTT
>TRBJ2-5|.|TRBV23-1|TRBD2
CASSPHHPTSGVPGQETQYF
TGCGCCAGCAGTCCCCATCACCCGACTAGCGGGGTTCCGGGCCAAGAGACCCAGTACTTC
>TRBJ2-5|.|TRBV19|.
CASSKPLKTSHGQETQYF
TGTGCCAGTAGTAAGCCCCTGAAGACTAGTCATGGTCAAGAGACCCAGTACTTC
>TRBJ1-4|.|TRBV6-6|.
CASSSLQGATNEKLFF
TGTGCCAGCAGTTCCCTACAGGGAGCAACTAATGAAAAACTGTTTTTT